The 13 T cell receptor beta chains below all came from one sample that was sequenced in a study of T cell repertoires in cytomegalovirus infection. Using its own MiXCR run on the reads, TCRdb lists one record per CDR3 protein. The sample holds roughly 100,000 distinct CDR3 sequences, about 17% seen once. The sequencing input was PBMCs. Receptors were obtained from a human donor in good health (CMV status not recorded). Some clones in this sample may be carry-over from other donors' samples.

This chain uses TRBV4-2 with TRBJ2-3, with D unresolved. Germline CDR1 is LGHNA and CDR2 is YNFKEQ. CDR3 length: 17 residues. Trimming took 1 base from V and 0 from J, leaving 14 bases between them. This CDR3 reads CASSQVSGTSSTDTQYF. CDR3 DNA: TGTGCCAGCAGCCAAGTGTCGGGTACCTCTAGCACAGATACGCAGTATTTT.

This clonotype has at least ten counts. The rearrangement joins TRBV28 to TRBJ2-6; weak D call: TRBD2 (5 bases). V was shortened by 3 bases and J by 2 bases, with 14 bases between the two germline ends. Germline CDR1 and CDR2: MDHEN and SYDVKM. The CDR3 loop spans 17 amino acids. The DNA for the CDR3 is TGTGCCAGCAGTTTGGCGGGCCCTCCGACTGGGGCCAACGTCCTGACTTTC. Amino acid sequence: CASSLAGPPTGANVLTF.

This clonotype was detected many times. This sequence joins TRBV4-1 and TRBJ1-5; 8 bases align to TRBD1. Trimming removed 0 bases from V and 2 bases from J; junction bases left unmatched: 9. Germline values: CDR1 MGHRA, CDR2 YSYEKL. This CDR3 region has 18 residues. CDR3 coding DNA: TGCGCCAGCAGCCAAGAAGACAGGACAGGGCCTCGCAATCAGCCCCAGCATTTT. As protein: CASSQEDRTGPRNQPQHF.

This clonotype has a count of ten or more. The chain couples TRBV12-3 or TRBV12-4 to TRBJ1-5, with D maybe TRBD1 (6 bases). The length of the CDR3 is 17 residues. V lost 6 bases, J lost 6 bases, and 24 bases lay in between. CDR3: CASSPNRTGGGIQPQHF. The CDR3 bases are TGTGCCAGCAGCCCCAATAGAACCGGGGGCGGTATTCAGCCCCAGCATTTT.

The chain recombines TRBV15 with TRBJ2-3; perhaps TRBD1 as D (5 bases). Trimming removed 1 base from V and 5 bases from J, with 10 bases in between. The CDR3 length is 14 residues. Looked up from germline, CDR1 is LNHNV and CDR2 is YYDKDF (reference sequence). The CDR3 DNA sequence: TGTGCCACCAGCAGAGCTCCAGGGAAAGATACGCAGTATTTT. It specifies CATSRAPGKDTQYF.

This clonotype was seen ten or more times. The chain employs TRBV29-1 and TRBJ2-5; the match to TRBD2 covers 9 bases. Germline values: CDR1 SQVTM, CDR2 ANQGSEA. After removal of 1 base from V and 5 bases from J, the junction contained 11 bases not matched to a gene. The CDR3 loop spans 16 amino acids. CDR3 region: CSVEGGGEGVVETQYF. CDR3 DNA sequence: TGCAGCGTTGAAGGCGGGGGGGAAGGCGTCGTTGAGACCCAGTACTTC.

There are many counts of this clonotype. The V and J genes are TRBV29-1 and TRBJ1-2, with TRBD1 identical over 7 bases. V shed 6 bases and J 4 bases; nucleotides not matched to a gene: 2. The CDR3 runs 11 residues. Germline loops: CDR1 SQVTM, CDR2 ANQGSEA. CDR3 in amino acids: CSVGQVYGYTF. The CDR3 DNA is TGCAGCGTAGGACAGGTCTATGGCTACACCTTC.

The chain employs TRBV3-1 and TRBJ1-1; 7 positions match TRBD1. This CDR3 region has 16 residues. The ends lost 4 bases at V and 11 bases at J; junction bases unmatched: 19. Germline V CDR1 and CDR2: LGHDT, YNNKEL (reference sequence). The CDR3 bases are TGTGCCAGCAGCCCCACCCGGGACAGACTCCTCCCGGAGGCTTTCTTT. Translated, it gives CASSPTRDRLLPEAFF.

This clonotype was detected many times. V gene TRBV28 combines with J gene TRBJ1-2; D is unclear. The CDR3 has 14 amino acids. Germline lookup yields CDR1 MDHEN and CDR2 SYDVKM. V shed 1 base and J shed 6 bases, with 12 bases lying between them. DNA of the CDR3: TGTGCCAGCAGTTTATTCGATAGGGTAGATGGCTACACCTTC. This encodes CASSLFDRVDGYTF.

The chain has TRBV7-2 and TRBJ1-4, with D possibly being TRBD1 (5 bases). The CDR3 extends over 15 amino acids. CDR1 and CDR2 (germline): SGHTA, FQGNSA. The V end lost 2 bases, the J end lost 7 bases, and 14 bases lay between the germline ends. CDR3 DNA sequence: TGTGCCAGCAGCTTAACTACAGGAACGGGTGAAAAACTGTTTTTT. This gives the protein CASSLTTGTGEKLFF.

This clonotype was counted at least ten times. The rearrangement links TRBV7-8 to TRBJ1-4; D possibly corresponds to TRBD1 (5 bases). The CDR3 runs to 15 residues. The ends were cut back, 3 bases at V and 5 bases at J, with 13 bases in the middle. CDR1 and CDR2 (germline): SGHVS, FQNEAQ. CDR3 DNA: TGTGCCAGCAGCTTTTTAACAGCAGGGAATGAAAAACTGTTTTTT. This codes for CASSFLTAGNEKLFF.

This clonotype was seen many times. The rearrangement joins TRBV4-1 to TRBJ2-4; 7 nucleotides agree with TRBD2. The trim removed 3 bases at V and 0 bases at J, leaving 26 bases unmatched. The length of the CDR3 is 23 residues. Germline lookup yields CDR1 MGHRA and CDR2 YSYEKL. CDR3 protein: CASSHVFPPGTKGRPLAKNIQYF. CDR3 nucleotide sequence: TGCGCCAGCAGCCATGTCTTTCCACCCGGGACTAAAGGTCGGCCCCTAGCCAAAAACATTCAGTACTTC.

This clonotype was recorded many times. This rearrangement joins TRBV7-8 to TRBJ1-3; unclear D gene. Germline V gives CDR1 SGHVS, CDR2 FQNEAQ. Trimming took off 1 base at V and 4 bases at J, with 8 bases between the two ends. This CDR3 is built from 14 residues. The CDR3 sequence is CASSLEGFGNTIYF. In DNA, the CDR3 is TGTGCCAGCAGCTTAGAAGGGTTCGGAAACACCATATATTTT. The full variable domain, in which reference TRBV7-8 and TRBJ1-3 provide the parts outside the CDR3, is GAGVSQSPRYKVAKRGQDVALRCDPISGHVSLFWYQQALGQGPEFLTYFQNEAQLDKSGLPSDRFFAERPEGSVSTLKIQRTQQEDSAVYLCASSLEGFGNTIYFGEGSWLTVV.